This T cell receptor beta chain is drawn from a study of siplizumab effects on memory and regulatory T cells. Only in-frame clones appear in the TCRdb table, and some are missing; sequencing was by immunoSEQ multiplex PCR. The table has 100,000 or so clones, 90% to 95% seen once. Germline CDR1 reads SGDLS; CDR2 reads YYNGEE. The CDR3 length is 15 residues. V was cut by 3 bases and J by 1 base, with 13 bases left in between. The gene calls are TRBV9 and TRBJ1-1; tentatively, D is TRBD1 (6 bases). The TCR originated in a human donor in good health. The source material was Tregs sorted from blood. The CDR3 DNA reads TGTGCCAGCAGCGCCTACCCGACAGGGAACACTGAAGCTTTCTTT. It encodes CASSAYPTGNTEAFF.